The 2 T cell receptor beta chains below were found in one sample sequenced in a study of tumor-infiltrating lymphocytes in localized non-small cell lung cancer. Method: immunoSEQ multiplex PCR; TCRdb's copy keeps in-frame clones and lacks some. The sample consists of around 16,000 clones, around 63% of them appearing once. Sample: lung tumor tissue. These receptors were collected from a human donor with non-small cell lung cancer.

CDR3 sequence (DNA): TGTGCCTGGAGTGTCAGGAATGACGAGCAGTACTTC. This translates into CAWSVRNDEQYF. J is TRBJ2-7 and V is TRBV30; no firm D call. Per germline, CDR1 GTSNPN and CDR2 SVGIG (reference sequence). The V end lost 0 bases, the J end lost 5 bases, and 8 bases lay between the germline ends. This CDR3 has 12 residues.

This sequence joins TRBV5-1 and TRBJ2-3; TRBD2 agrees at 9 bases. This CDR3 has 14 amino acids. Germline CDR1 and CDR2: SGHRS and YFSETQ. V was clipped by 0 bases and J by 4 bases; unmatched bases: 0. CDR3 nucleotide sequence: TGCGCCAGCAGCTTGGGGACTAGCGCAGATACGCAGTATTTT. Translation: CASSLGTSADTQYF.